A selection of T cell receptor beta chains follows, all from one sample in a study of T cells in Graves' hyperthyroidism and ophthalmopathy. TCRdb independently ran MiXCR on the multiplex PCR reads; one entry per CDR3 protein. The sample yields 350,000 to 500,000 distinct CDR3 sequences, roughly an eighth seen once. The sequenced material came from blood. These receptors were collected from a woman between 18 and 30 years old with Graves' hyperthyroidism. CDR3s include the opening cysteine and the closing phenylalanine or tryptophan. D genes are given only for firm matches. Only part of the rows carry a size: once, few, many, or a class if the clone is expanded.

v_call,j_call,d_call,clone_size,cdr3_aa,cdr3_nt
TRBV20-1,TRBJ2-7,NA,NA,CSAGPHGWDYEQYF,TGCAGTGCTGGCCCCCATGGCTGGGACTACGAGCAGTACTTC
TRBV27,TRBJ2-5,NA,many,CASSLIGAGETQYF,TGTGCCAGCAGTTTAATCGGAGCGGGAGAGACCCAGTACTTC
TRBV5-1,TRBJ2-5,NA,few,CASSANPTGFQETQYF,TGCGCCAGCAGCGCAAACCCTACAGGGTTCCAAGAGACCCAGTACTTC
TRBV10-3,TRBJ2-1,NA,NA,CAIIRTDSYNEQFF,TGTGCCATCATAAGGACGGACTCCTACAATGAGCAGTTCTTC
TRBV27,TRBJ2-7,TRBD1,many,CASSHRGKEQYF,TGTGCCAGCAGTCACAGGGGAAAGGAGCAGTACTTC
TRBV11-2,TRBJ2-5,NA,many,CASSLLPRLAETQYF,TGTGCCAGCAGCTTATTGCCGAGGCTAGCCGAGACCCAGTACTTC
TRBV11-2,TRBJ2-7,NA,many,CASSLSQVSYEQYF,TGTGCCAGCAGCTTAAGTCAGGTCTCCTACGAGCAGTACTTC
TRBV30,TRBJ1-4,NA,NA,CAWSRQRNEKLFF,TGTGCCTGGAGTAGACAGCGTAATGAAAAACTGTTTTTT
TRBV3-1,TRBJ1-1,NA,many,CASSQVGSMNTEAFF,TGTGCCAGCAGCCAAGTTGGGAGCATGAACACTGAAGCTTTCTTT
TRBV2,TRBJ2-5,TRBD2,NA,CASSQGLAGGGETQYF,TGTGCCAGCAGCCAGGGACTAGCGGGAGGAGGGGAGACCCAGTACTTC
TRBV15,TRBJ2-1,NA,NA,CATSSQETQFF,TGTGCCACCAGCTCTCAAGAGACCCAGTTCTTC
TRBV19,TRBJ2-7,NA,NA,CASLAGVGEQYF,TGTGCCAGTCTAGCTGGGGTCGGCGAGCAGTACTTC
TRBV20-1,TRBJ2-1,NA,NA,CSVKRQSSYNEQFF,TGCAGTGTAAAGCGCCAGAGCTCCTACAATGAGCAGTTCTTC
TRBV6-2/TRBV6-3,TRBJ1-1,NA,NA,CASTSILIEAFF,TGTGCCAGCACCTCTATCCTCATTGAAGCTTTCTTT
TRBV6-1,TRBJ2-7,TRBD2,many,CASSRLAGTFYEQYF,TGTGCCAGCAGTCGACTAGCGGGTACGTTCTACGAGCAGTACTTC
TRBV29-1,TRBJ1-1,TRBD1,NA,CSVESRTGGNMNTEAFF,TGCAGCGTTGAATCGAGGACAGGGGGCAACATGAACACTGAAGCTTTCTTT
TRBV3-2,TRBJ2-5,NA,many,CASSQGRSGVETQYF,TGTGCCAGCAGCCAAGGAAGATCAGGGGTGGAGACCCAGTACTTC
TRBV7-2,TRBJ2-7,NA,many,CASSFRGASSYEQYF,TGTGCCAGCAGCTTTCGCGGGGCGTCGTCCTACGAGCAGTACTTC
TRBV7-8,TRBJ2-1,NA,many,CASNKSAGNFNEQFF,TGTGCCAGCAACAAATCAGCGGGCAACTTCAATGAGCAGTTCTTC
TRBV5-4,TRBJ1-1,NA,NA,CASNRRDLNTEAFF,TGTGCCAGCAATCGCCGGGACTTGAACACTGAAGCTTTCTTT
TRBV5-5,TRBJ2-3,NA,few,CASSQAGPSTDTQYF,TGTGCCAGCAGCCAAGCTGGACCGAGCACAGATACGCAGTATTTT
TRBV25-1,TRBJ2-7,NA,many,CASSETELSYEQYF,TGTGCCAGCAGTGAAACAGAGCTTTCCTACGAGCAGTACTTC
TRBV28,TRBJ1-5,TRBD1,many,CASKLIKGTGGSNQPQHF,TGTGCCAGCAAACTCATCAAGGGGACAGGGGGAAGCAATCAGCCCCAGCATTTT
TRBV13,TRBJ1-4,TRBD1,few,CASSFRGRGRPNEKLFF,TGTGCCAGCAGCTTCCGGGGCAGGGGGCGGCCTAATGAAAAACTGTTTTTT
TRBV9,TRBJ1-1,TRBD1,NA,CASSARQGMNTEAFF,TGTGCCAGCAGCGCCAGACAGGGGATGAACACTGAAGCTTTCTTT
TRBV20-1,TRBJ1-3,NA,few,CSAKWSGGRGSGNTIYF,TGCAGTGCTAAATGGTCCGGGGGCAGGGGCTCTGGAAACACCATATATTTT
TRBV19,TRBJ1-1,NA,many,CASSIGSLGPGGAFF,TGTGCCAGTAGTATCGGGTCCCTTGGGCCCGGAGGAGCTTTCTTT
TRBV11-1,TRBJ2-2,NA,many,CASSLMRTGELFF,TGTGCCAGCAGCTTAATGAGGACCGGGGAGCTGTTTTTT
TRBV11-2,TRBJ2-1,TRBD2,many,CASRPRLAGGHNEQFF,TGTGCCAGCAGACCGAGACTAGCGGGAGGGCACAATGAGCAGTTCTTC
TRBV29-1,TRBJ1-2,NA,few,CSVVLSERGGYTF,TGCAGCGTTGTTTTGTCGGAGAGAGGTGGCTACACCTTC
TRBV6-2/TRBV6-3,TRBJ2-1,NA,many,CASSVTQDTYSYNEQFF,TGTGCCAGCAGCGTGACCCAGGACACCTACTCCTACAATGAGCAGTTCTTC
TRBV10-3,TRBJ1-3,NA,many,CAISEEGNTIYF,TGTGCCATCAGTGAAGAGGGAAACACCATATATTTT
TRBV20-1,TRBJ2-7,NA,many,CSASSSTGSHEQYF,TGCAGTGCTAGCTCGTCGACAGGCTCCCACGAGCAGTACTTC
TRBV29-1,TRBJ2-7,TRBD1,few,CSVEGGTDTTYEQYF,TGCAGCGTTGAAGGTGGGACAGACACTACCTACGAGCAGTACTTC
TRBV27,TRBJ2-1,NA,many,CASSFGGSYNEQFF,TGTGCCAGCAGCTTCGGAGGCTCCTACAATGAGCAGTTCTTC
TRBV20-1,TRBJ1-5,TRBD1,NA,CSARATGGRQPQHF,TGCAGTGCTAGAGCCACAGGGGGCCGACAGCCCCAGCATTTT
TRBV30,TRBJ1-2,NA,NA,CASRDRAAGYTF,TGTGCCTCCAGGGACCGCGCAGCTGGCTACACCTTC
TRBV7-2,TRBJ2-1,TRBD2,many,CASSPNLAVLSYNEQFF,TGTGCCAGCAGCCCCAACCTAGCGGTGCTATCCTACAATGAGCAGTTCTTC
TRBV7-3,TRBJ2-1,NA,many,CASSLGGYEQFF,TGTGCCAGCAGCTTAGGGGGCTATGAGCAGTTCTTC
TRBV28,TRBJ2-5,NA,many,CASGQQQETQYF,TGTGCCAGCGGCCAGCAACAAGAGACCCAGTACTTC
TRBV27,TRBJ2-1,NA,many,CASSLSRRGNEQFF,TGTGCCAGCAGTTTATCGCGGAGGGGAAATGAGCAGTTCTTC
TRBV18,TRBJ1-1,NA,many,CASSPQENTEAFF,TGTGCCAGCTCACCCCAGGAGAACACTGAAGCTTTCTTT
TRBV5-1,TRBJ1-2,NA,many,CASSLYGTSNYGYTF,TGCGCCAGCAGCTTGTATGGCACTTCTAACTATGGCTACACCTTC
TRBV7-2,TRBJ1-3,TRBD1,NA,CASGTDSGNTIYF,TGTGCCAGCGGGACAGACTCTGGAAACACCATATATTTT
TRBV12-3/TRBV12-4,TRBJ2-1,TRBD1,many,CASSGDSSYNEQFF,TGTGCCAGCAGTGGGGACAGTTCCTACAATGAGCAGTTCTTC
TRBV2,TRBJ1-5,NA,many,CASSEALPGAGNQPQHF,TGTGCCAGCAGTGAAGCGCTTCCAGGGGCGGGTAATCAGCCCCAGCATTTT
TRBV28,TRBJ2-6,TRBD1,NA,CASRPTGDGANVLTF,TGTGCCAGCAGACCAACAGGGGACGGGGCCAACGTCCTGACTTTC
TRBV12-3/TRBV12-4,TRBJ1-2,NA,NA,CASSTSGGVGYTF,TGTGCCAGCAGCACGTCAGGCGGGGTTGGCTACACCTTC
TRBV10-3,TRBJ1-5,TRBD1,NA,CAISAQGQLNQPQHF,TGTGCCATCAGTGCGCAGGGACAGTTAAATCAGCCCCAGCATTTT
TRBV28,TRBJ2-5,TRBD2,many,CASRTPGLAGRETQYF,TGTGCCAGCAGAACACCGGGACTAGCGGGAAGAGAGACCCAGTACTTC
TRBV6-5,TRBJ2-6,NA,few,CASSYWESGANVLTF,TGTGCCAGCAGTTACTGGGAGTCTGGGGCCAACGTCCTGACTTTC
TRBV12-3/TRBV12-4,TRBJ1-5,NA,many,CASAAGGWGNQPQHF,TGTGCCAGTGCGGCGGGGGGTTGGGGCAATCAGCCCCAGCATTTT
TRBV7-2,TRBJ2-7,TRBD2,many,CASSQLAGTAYEQYF,TGTGCCAGCAGCCAATTAGCGGGTACCGCCTACGAGCAGTACTTC
TRBV4-2,TRBJ2-7,NA,NA,CASSQDPGGYYEQYF,TGTGCCAGCAGCCAAGACCCCGGGGGTTACTACGAGCAGTACTTC
TRBV28,TRBJ2-3,TRBD2,NA,CASNKAGGPTDTQYF,TGTGCCAGCAACAAAGCGGGAGGGCCGACAGATACGCAGTATTTT
TRBV12-3/TRBV12-4,TRBJ2-3,TRBD2,many,CASSSGTTRSTDTQYF,TGTGCCAGCAGTTCGGGGACTACCCGATCCACAGATACGCAGTATTTT
TRBV11-2,TRBJ2-7,TRBD1,many,CASSTNRGNYEQYF,TGTGCCAGCAGCACAAACAGGGGAAACTACGAGCAGTACTTC